The rows below give T cell receptor beta chains drawn from one sample of a study of T cell changes during pregnancy in multiple sclerosis. Sequenced by immunoSEQ multiplex PCR; TCRdb stores in-frame clones only, minus some. The repertoire consists of tens of thousands of clones, with 92% occurring once and the leading ten covering under 2%. The sequencing here drew on peripheral blood, taken in the second trimester of pregnancy. The receptors stem from a female donor with multiple sclerosis, enrolled in a pregnancy study. The conserved cysteine and the conserved F or W are not part of the CDR3 here.

V	J	CDR3
TRBV29-1	TRBJ2-1	SVRGLAGPFEQF
TRBV5-4	TRBJ2-7	ASSLGSRYEQY
TRBV6-1	TRBJ1-1	ASSGQEYTEAF
TRBV7-8	TRBJ2-5	ASSPKLAGVRETQY
TRBV10-2	TRBJ1-1	ASSWGRADAEAF
TRBV28	TRBJ2-5	ASSQGRRTGAGETQY
TRBV12-5	TRBJ2-3	ASGRGAPDTQY
TRBV30	TRBJ1-4	AWRGGGKGSNEKLF
TRBV7-3	TRBJ1-1	ASSTLQGTEAF
TRBV19	TRBJ2-3	ASSKLPSTDTQY
TRBV5-4	TRBJ1-5	ASSFQGDNQPQH
TRBV4-1	TRBJ2-3	ASSQVRDSLGVGQY
TRBV11-2	TRBJ1-6	ASSPPGQGYSPLH